A single T cell receptor (beta chain) is shown here with its context. The data were taken from a study of human T cells and chemical hapten exposure. Original processing notes: Counting gave a median of approximately 97,000 TCRs per sample, with values ranging from about 23,224 to 700,000. TCRdb independently ran MiXCR on the RACE reads; one entry per CDR3 protein. Here the V and J calls rest on TCRdb's processing, not on the authors' analysis. Found here are some 83,000 distinct CDR3 sequences, about 10% of them singletons; the top ten hold approximately 4.4%. Time point meaning: patch test 1, 2 weeks after DPC sensitization. The treatment here: therapeutic diphenylcyclopropenone sensitization with weekly scalp DPC. Here the sequenced sample was whole blood, taken in connection with sensitization to the hapten diphenylcyclopropenone (DPC). This receptor was identified in a woman between 45 and 60 years old with alopecia areata. Some clones in this sample may be carry-over from other donors' samples.

The CDR3 here is CASSPRGGSQRLFF. For the CDR3, the DNA is TGTGCCAGCAGCCCTCGGGGAGGGTCTCAACGGCTGTTTTTT. This sequence joins TRBV6-5 and TRBJ2-2; 7 positions match TRBD2. The CDR3 is 14 amino acids. Unmatched junction bases numbered 14, after V lost 6 bases and J lost 13 bases. CDR1 is MNHEY and CDR2 is SVGAGI in the germline V gene.